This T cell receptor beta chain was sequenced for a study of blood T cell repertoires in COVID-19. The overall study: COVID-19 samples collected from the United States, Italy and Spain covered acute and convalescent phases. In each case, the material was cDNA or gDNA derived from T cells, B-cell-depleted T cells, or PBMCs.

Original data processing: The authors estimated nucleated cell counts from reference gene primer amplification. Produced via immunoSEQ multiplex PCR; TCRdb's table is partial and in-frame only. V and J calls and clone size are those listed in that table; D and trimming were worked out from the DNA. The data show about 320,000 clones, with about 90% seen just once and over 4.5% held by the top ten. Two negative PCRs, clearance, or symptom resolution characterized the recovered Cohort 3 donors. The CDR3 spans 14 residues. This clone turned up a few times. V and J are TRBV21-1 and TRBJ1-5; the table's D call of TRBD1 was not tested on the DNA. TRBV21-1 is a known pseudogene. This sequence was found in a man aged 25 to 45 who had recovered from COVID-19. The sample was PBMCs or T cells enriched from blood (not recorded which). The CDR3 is CASSLLRGLQPQHF. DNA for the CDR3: TGTGCCAGCAGCCTTCTCAGGGGGCTTCAGCCCCAGCATTTT.